Presented here are 30 T cell receptor beta chains from one specimen sequenced in a study of blood T cell repertoires in COVID-19. The repertoire was sequenced with immunoSEQ multiplex PCR; TCRdb's copy has only in-frame clones and lacks some. The sample contains 200,000 or so clones, 80% to 85% of which appear only once. Sequenced input: peripheral blood. These receptor sequences come from a woman aged 60-70 years with acute or convalescent COVID-19.

The chain is built from TRBV30 and TRBJ1-2; a possible D gene is TRBD1 (5 bases). CDR1 and CDR2 (germline): GTSNPN, SVGIG (reference sequence). The CDR3 extends over 13 amino acids. Trimming cost V 0 bases and J 5 bases, with 10 bases left between them. This CDR3 reads CAWSVPGRYGYTF. CDR3 in DNA: TGTGCCTGGAGTGTCCCAGGGAGGTATGGCTACACCTTC.

The V and J genes are TRBV9 and TRBJ1-3, with 8 bases aligning to TRBD1. V lost 0 bases and J lost 2; bases outside the gene matches: 7. The CDR3 has 17 amino acids. The V gene's germline CDR1 is SGDLS and CDR2 YYNGEE. CDR3 residues: CASSVGVDRGPGNTIYF. CDR3 sequence (DNA): TGTGCCAGCAGCGTAGGCGTCGACAGGGGACCTGGAAACACCATATATTTT.

The chain employs TRBV7-9 and TRBJ2-1; TRBD1 matches at 8 bases. The germline CDR1 and CDR2 sequences are SEHNR and FQNEAQ (reference sequence). The CDR3 is made up of 15 amino acids. Trimming cost V 8 bases and J 8 bases; bases outside gene matches: 14. Written as DNA, the CDR3 is TGTGCCAGCCCCGAAGGGCCAGGGGGCTTCGATGAGCAGTTCTTC. Translated, it gives CASPEGPGGFDEQFF.

The chain combines TRBV29-1 with TRBJ1-3; possibly TRBD1 for D (5 bases). Between the trimmed V and J ends, which lost 0 bases and 0 bases, there was a span of 12 bases. Germline-derived CDR1 and CDR2 are SQVTM and ANQGSEA. The CDR3 spans 16 residues. The CDR3 reads CSVEELRQSSGNTIYF. CDR3 coding DNA: TGCAGCGTTGAAGAATTAAGACAGTCCTCTGGAAACACCATATATTTT. The whole variable domain, filled in from reference TRBV29-1 and TRBJ1-3, reads SAVISQKPSRDICQRGTSLTIQCQVDSQVTMMFWYRQQPGQSLTLIATANQGSEATYESGFVIDKFPISRPNLTFSTLTVSNMSPEDSSIYLCSVEELRQSSGNTIYFGEGSWLTVV.

This chain connects TRBV29-1 to TRBJ1-1; 12 bases agree with TRBD1. The CDR3 has 14 residues. CDR1 SQVTM and CDR2 ANQGSEA come from the germline V gene. V shed 6 bases and J 1 base; nucleotides not matched to a gene: 3. Written as DNA, the CDR3 is TGCAGCGTCGGGACAGGGGGCCGGAACACTGAAGCTTTCTTT. It encodes CSVGTGGRNTEAFF. The whole variable domain, remainder taken from reference TRBV29-1 and TRBJ1-1, is SAVISQKPSRDICQRGTSLTIQCQVDSQVTMMFWYRQQPGQSLTLIATANQGSEATYESGFVIDKFPISRPNLTFSTLTVSNMSPEDSSIYLCSVGTGGRNTEAFFGQGTRLTVV.

V gene TRBV24-1 combines with J gene TRBJ2-3; 9 nucleotides agree with TRBD1. The junction had 3 bases not matched to a gene; V was cut back by 4 bases and J by 5 bases. This CDR3 has 14 residues. Per germline, CDR1 KGHDR and CDR2 SFDVKD. In DNA form, the CDR3 reads TGTGCCACCAGTGACCCGACAGGGGGAGATACGCAGTATTTT. This codes for CATSDPTGGDTQYF.

V usage is TRBV28 and J usage is TRBJ1-1, with unresolved D. Germline assignment: CDR1 MDHEN and CDR2 SYDVKM. Trimming stripped 7 bases from V and 5 bases from J, with 17 bases between. The CDR3 is 14 amino acids. CDR3: CASKTAGVGTEAFF. The CDR3 nucleotides are TGTGCCAGCAAAACCGCCGGGGTCGGGACTGAAGCTTTCTTT.

The V and J genes are TRBV30 and TRBJ2-1; tentatively, D is TRBD1 (5 bases). The V gene's germline CDR1 is GTSNPN and CDR2 SVGIG (reference sequence). There are 15 residues in the CDR3. The V end lost 1 base, the J end lost 4 bases, and 14 bases lay between the germline ends. The CDR3 here is CAWSDRRRIYNEQFF. CDR3 in DNA: TGTGCCTGGAGTGACAGGCGCCGGATTTACAATGAGCAGTTCTTC. Looking up the rest from reference TRBV30 and TRBJ2-1 gives the full variable domain: SQTIHQWPATLVQPVGSPLSLECTVEGTSNPNLYWYRQAAGRGLQLLFYSVGIGQISSEVPQNLSASRPQDRQFILSSKKLLLSDSGFYLCAWSDRRRIYNEQFFGPGTRLTVL.

V usage is TRBV18 and J usage is TRBJ2-1; a weak D match, TRBD2 (7 bases). Germline loops: CDR1 KGHSH, CDR2 LQKENI. Trimming cost V 0 bases and J 3 bases, with 15 bases left between them. The CDR3 consists of 17 residues. The DNA for the CDR3 is TGTGCCAGCTCACCACCGATTTCGGGGGGCGGCTACAATGAGCAGTTCTTC. This codes for CASSPPISGGGYNEQFF.

This clone showed up just a few times. The chain couples TRBV30 to TRBJ1-2, with D uncertain. V was trimmed by 2 bases and J by 2 bases, leaving 9 bases between them. Germline-derived CDR1 and CDR2 are GTSNPN and SVGIG (reference sequence). The CDR3 has 13 residues. The CDR3 sequence: CAWSITPNYGYTF. CDR3 bases: TGTGCCTGGAGTATTACACCCAACTATGGCTACACCTTC.

The rearrangement uses TRBV3-1 (or the pseudogene TRBV3-2) and TRBJ1-4; D is possibly TRBD1 (5 bases). Germline V lookup: CDR1 LGHDT, CDR2 YNNKEL (reference sequence). The V and J ends lost 3 bases and 3 bases respectively, with 14 bases between them. The CDR3 runs 16 residues. CDR3 protein: CASSHDGRGANEKLFF. CDR3 coding DNA: TGTGCCAGCAGCCACGACGGCCGGGGGGCTAATGAAAAACTGTTTTTT.

In the case of this clone: Other DNA variants within this sample encode the same CDR3. The gene calls are TRBV18 and TRBJ2-1; D is possibly TRBD1 (5 bases). In germline, CDR1 is KGHSH, CDR2 LQKENI. This CDR3 spans 13 amino acids. V dropped 2 bases and J dropped 6 bases, with 8 bases sitting between them. The CDR3 spells CASSPLTGNEQFF. Here the CDR3 DNA reads TGTGCCAGCTCACCATTAACAGGCAATGAGCAGTTCTTC.

CDR3 sequence reads: CASSFLAGQREQFF. The CDR3 coding sequence is TGTGCCAGCAGTTTCCTAGCGGGGCAGCGGGAGCAGTTCTTC. The gene calls are TRBV27 and TRBJ2-1; 9 nucleotides match TRBD2. This CDR3 spans 14 amino acids. Germline CDR1 MNHEY, CDR2 SMNVEV (reference sequence). The ends lost 3 bases at V and 10 bases at J; junction bases unmatched: 7.

V gene TRBV4-1 combines with J gene TRBJ1-4; perhaps TRBD1 as D (6 bases). The CDR3 sequence is 16 residues long. V shed 3 bases and J shed 4 bases, with 15 bases lying between them. From germline, CDR1 is MGHRA and CDR2 YSYEKL. The CDR3 DNA follows: TGCGCCAGCAGCCACCCACAGGGACTAGATAATGAAAAACTGTTTTTT. Translating it yields CASSHPQGLDNEKLFF.

The V gene is TRBV6-4, the J gene TRBJ1-3; a weak D match, TRBD1 (6 bases). CDR1 is MRHNA, CDR2 SNTAGT, per germline. The CDR3 consists of 17 residues. The ends were cut back, 6 bases at V and 0 bases at J, with 18 bases in the middle. In nucleotides, the CDR3 is TGTGCCAGCAGGAAGGCAGGACAGCCGAGCTCTGGAAACACCATATATTTT. Protein sequence: CASRKAGQPSSGNTIYF.

The V and J genes are TRBV3-1 (or the pseudogene TRBV3-2) and TRBJ1-2; D unclear. CDR3 length: 12 residues. Trimming left V 3 bases short and J 8 bases short, with 10 bases between. Germline V CDR1 and CDR2: LGHDT, YNNKEL (reference sequence). The CDR3 DNA follows: TGTGCCAGCAGCCACGGCCGGGGAGGCTACACCTTC. Its translation: CASSHGRGGYTF.

The chain uses TRBV18 and TRBJ2-1; 10 nucleotides align to TRBD2. Losses at the gene ends were 3 bases for V and 10 bases for J; bases not matched to a gene: 9. Germline assignment: CDR1 KGHSH and CDR2 LQKENI. CDR3 size: 15 residues. The CDR3: CASSPLAGDPSEQFF. For the CDR3, the DNA is TGTGCCAGCTCACCCCTAGCGGGGGACCCTTCCGAGCAGTTCTTC.

The rearrangement links TRBV24-1 to TRBJ2-6, with a possible D match to TRBD1 (6 bases). The V and J ends lost 4 bases and 2 bases respectively, with 8 bases between them. The CDR3 spans 15 residues. Germline V CDR1 and CDR2: KGHDR, SFDVKD. The CDR3 coding sequence is TGTGCCACCAGTGACCAGGGGACTGGGGCCAACGTCCTGACTTTC. It specifies CATSDQGTGANVLTF.

The rearrangement joins TRBV5-8 to TRBJ1-5; the D gene is possibly TRBD1 (5 bases). The CDR3 spans 15 residues. Germline V CDR1 and CDR2: SGHTS, YDEGEE. The germline V and J ends were trimmed by 4 bases and 7 bases, with 18 bases remaining between them. The CDR3 loop reads CASSRGAGRGQPQHF. The CDR3 region has the DNA TGTGCCAGCAGCCGAGGGGCGGGACGCGGACAGCCCCAGCATTTT.

The CDR3 DNA is TGTGCCAGGACCATATCTAGGGAGACCCAGTACTTC. The encoded protein is CARTISRETQYF. This sequence joins TRBV28 and TRBJ2-5; D unresolved. This CDR3 comprises 12 residues. The V end lost 9 bases, the J end lost 5 bases, and 13 bases lay between the germline ends. Germline lookup yields CDR1 MDHEN and CDR2 SYDVKM.

This sequence joins TRBV29-1 and TRBJ2-3; the match to TRBD1 covers 10 bases. Per germline, CDR1 SQVTM and CDR2 ANQGSEA. The CDR3 extends over 14 amino acids. After removal of 4 bases from V and 7 bases from J, the junction contained 8 bases not matched to a gene. The CDR3 loop reads CSVVRQDRGYTQYF. CDR3 DNA: TGCAGCGTTGTTCGACAGGACAGGGGGTATACGCAGTATTTT.

This chain uses TRBV4-1 with TRBJ2-4; 11 nucleotides line up with TRBD1. V shed 4 bases, J shed 11 bases, and the junction held 4 bases outside the gene matches. The CDR3 spans 13 residues. Germline CDR1 reads MGHRA; CDR2 reads YSYEKL. This CDR3 is CASSPDRGLVQYF. CDR3 DNA sequence: TGCGCCAGCAGCCCGGACAGGGGGCTGGTTCAGTACTTC.

The rearrangement links TRBV5-1 to TRBJ2-2, with 10 bases identical to TRBD1. After removal of 1 base from V and 6 bases from J, the junction contained 9 bases not matched to a gene. The V gene's germline CDR1 is SGHRS and CDR2 YFSETQ. CDR3 length equals 17 residues. This CDR3 is CASSLIAGTGASGELFF. CDR3 DNA: TGCGCCAGCAGCTTGATTGCCGGGACAGGGGCATCCGGGGAGCTGTTTTTT.

The rearrangement joins TRBV2 to TRBJ2-6; D possibly corresponds to TRBD2 (5 bases). This CDR3 is built from 18 residues. The germline gives CDR1 SNHLY, CDR2 FYNNEI. V was cut by 7 bases and J by 2 bases, with 21 bases left in between. The CDR3 nucleotides read TGTGCCAGCAACGATCCCGGGAATTCCATAACTGGGGCCAACGTCCTGACTTTC. Amino acids: CASNDPGNSITGANVLTF.

The chain couples TRBV6-5 to TRBJ1-2, with D perhaps TRBD1 (5 bases). V gave up 7 bases and J gave up 4 bases, with 13 bases separating them. Germline V gives CDR1 MNHEY, CDR2 SVGAGI. There are 13 residues in the CDR3. This chain's CDR3 is CASMGGSFYGYTF. CDR3 DNA: TGTGCCAGCATGGGGGGGAGTTTCTATGGCTACACCTTC.

The genes are TRBV7-9 and TRBJ1-2; D remains ambiguous. Germline lookup yields CDR1 SEHNR and CDR2 FQNEAQ (reference sequence). Deletions cut 1 base from V and 4 bases from J, with 7 bases between. The CDR3 totals 13 residues. Written as DNA, the CDR3 is TGTGCCAGCAGCTTAGGACAAACCTATGGCTACACCTTC. Protein product: CASSLGQTYGYTF.

The chain combines TRBV5-4 with TRBJ1-2; D is possibly TRBD1 (5 bases). CDR1 SGHNT and CDR2 YYREEE come from the germline V gene (reference sequence). The CDR3 length is 13 residues. Trimming shortened V by 0 bases and J by 8 bases, and 11 bases separated the two germline ends. CDR3: CASSLVGGVGYTF. The CDR3 nucleotides read TGTGCCAGCAGCTTGGTTGGAGGGGTCGGCTACACCTTC.

This sequence joins TRBV6-5 and TRBJ2-4, with D perhaps matching TRBD2 (6 bases). Between the trimmed V and J ends, which lost 6 bases and 0 bases, there was a span of 12 bases. The CDR3 sequence is 15 residues long. In germline, CDR1 is MNHEY, CDR2 SVGAGI. The CDR3 sequence: CASSPRGLAKNIQYF. DNA for the CDR3: TGTGCCAGCAGCCCCCGGGGACTAGCCAAAAACATTCAGTACTTC.

The rearrangement links TRBV5-6 to TRBJ2-3; 11 nucleotides align to TRBD2. This CDR3 is built from 18 residues. CDR1 is SGHDT and CDR2 is YYEEEE in the germline V gene. V lost 4 bases to trimming and J lost 5 bases; unmatched junction nucleotides: 15. The CDR3 coding sequence is TGTGCCAGCAGCCCAATTTTATTTAGCGGGGGGGCCGGAGATACGCAGTATTTT. This codes for CASSPILFSGGAGDTQYF. Complete variable domain (other parts from reference TRBV5-6 and TRBJ2-3): DAGVTQSPTHLIKTRGQQVTLRCSPKSGHDTVSWYQQALGQGPQFIFQYYEEEERQRGNFPDRFSGHQFPNYSSELNVNALLLGDSALYLCASSPILFSGGAGDTQYFGPGTRLTVL.

About this clone: The same CDR3 is also encoded by other DNA sequences in this sample. The chain is built from TRBV15 and TRBJ1-4; D is undetermined. V lost 0 bases, J lost 0 bases, and 8 bases lay in between. Looked up from germline, CDR1 is LNHNV and CDR2 is YYDKDF (reference sequence). The CDR3 extends over 16 amino acids. The DNA for the CDR3 is TGTGCCACCAGCAGAGAGCGGGGTGCAACTAATGAAAAACTGTTTTTT. It yields the protein CATSRERGATNEKLFF.